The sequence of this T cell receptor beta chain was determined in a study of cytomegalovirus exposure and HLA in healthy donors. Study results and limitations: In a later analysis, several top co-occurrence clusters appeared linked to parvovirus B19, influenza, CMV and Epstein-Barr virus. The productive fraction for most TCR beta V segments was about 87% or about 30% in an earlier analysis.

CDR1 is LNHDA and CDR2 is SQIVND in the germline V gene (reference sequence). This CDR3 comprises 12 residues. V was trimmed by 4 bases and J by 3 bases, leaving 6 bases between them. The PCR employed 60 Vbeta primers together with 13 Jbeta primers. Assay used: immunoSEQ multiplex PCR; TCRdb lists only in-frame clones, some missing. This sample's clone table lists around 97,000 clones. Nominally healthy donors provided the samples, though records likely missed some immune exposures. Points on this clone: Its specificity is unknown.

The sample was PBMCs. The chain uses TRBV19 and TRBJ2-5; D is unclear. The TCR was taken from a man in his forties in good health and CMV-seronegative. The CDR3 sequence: CASSNPEETQYF. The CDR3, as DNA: TGTGCCAGTAGTAATCCCGAAGAGACCCAGTACTTC.